This TCR beta chain was sequenced in a study of early T cells in non-severe SARS-CoV-2 infection. This CDR3 has 17 residues. Trimming took 0 bases from V and 4 from J, leaving 16 bases between them. Per germline, CDR1 MNHNS and CDR2 SASEGT. Researchers tagged individual cDNA molecules with unique molecular identifiers. TCRdb passed the 5' RACE reads through MiXCR, listing each CDR3 protein once. The sample holds more than 45,000 distinct CDR3 sequences; approximately 8% are singletons and the top ten take about 3.4%. This TCR was sampled from an adult who was a healthcare worker with PCR-confirmed SARS-CoV-2 infection or an uninfected control (not recorded which). Sequenced input: whole blood. The chain joins TRBV6-1 to TRBJ2-1, with a weak D call TRBD2 (5 bases). The CDR3 sequence: CASSEALGGSQYNEQFF. In DNA form, the CDR3 reads TGTGCCAGCAGTGAAGCGCTCGGCGGGTCCCAATACAATGAGCAGTTCTTC.